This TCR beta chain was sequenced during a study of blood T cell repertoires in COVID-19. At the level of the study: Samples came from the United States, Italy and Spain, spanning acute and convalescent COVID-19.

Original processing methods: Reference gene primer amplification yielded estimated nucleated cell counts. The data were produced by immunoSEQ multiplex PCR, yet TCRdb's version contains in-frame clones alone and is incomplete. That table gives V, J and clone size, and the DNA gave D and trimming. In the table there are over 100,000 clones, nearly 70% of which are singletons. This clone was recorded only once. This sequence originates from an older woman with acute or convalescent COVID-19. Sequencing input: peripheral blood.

CDR3 coding DNA: TGCGCCAGCAGCCCCACTAGCGGGAGGGGGACTAGCACAGATACGCAGTATTTT. This gives the protein CASSPTSGRGTSTDTQYF. This chain links TRBV4-1 with TRBJ2-3; 13 bases are a match to TRBD2. CDR1 and CDR2 from the germline V gene are MGHRA and YSYEKL. The ends lost 4 bases at V and 0 bases at J; junction bases unmatched: 7. This CDR3 spans 18 amino acids.